This entry features one T cell receptor beta chain sequence. The source of the sample is a study of T cells after somatic rescue of genetic block. The germline CDR1 and CDR2 sequences are SGHNT and YYREEE (reference sequence). The CDR3 runs to 17 residues. The germline V and J ends were trimmed by 5 bases and 1 base, with 20 bases remaining between them. Repertoires were generated with immunoSEQ multiplex PCR, while TCRdb's copy carries only in-frame clones and drops some. The sample has 80,000 to 100,000 clones, 75% to 90% seen once. This clonotype originated in a young woman. Sequenced sample: peripheral blood mononuclear cells (PBMCs). The chain links TRBV5-4 to TRBJ2-3, with D perhaps TRBD2 (5 bases). CDR3 loop: CASRFGGAATRTDTQYF. The DNA of the CDR3 is TGTGCCAGCAGGTTCGGAGGAGCGGCAACCCGCACAGATACGCAGTATTTT.